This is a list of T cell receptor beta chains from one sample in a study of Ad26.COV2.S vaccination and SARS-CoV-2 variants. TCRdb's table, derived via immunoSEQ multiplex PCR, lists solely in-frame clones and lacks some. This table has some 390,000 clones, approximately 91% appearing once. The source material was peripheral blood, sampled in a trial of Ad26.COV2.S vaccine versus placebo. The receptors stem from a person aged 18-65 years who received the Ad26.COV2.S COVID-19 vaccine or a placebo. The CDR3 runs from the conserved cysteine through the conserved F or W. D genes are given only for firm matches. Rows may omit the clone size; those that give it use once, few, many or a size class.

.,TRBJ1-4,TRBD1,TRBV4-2,CASSQFGTGPYNEKLFF,TGTGCCAGCAGCCAATTTGGGACAGGGCCTTATAATGAAAAACTGTTTTTT
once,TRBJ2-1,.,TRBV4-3,CASSQDNVYNEQFF,TGCGCCAGCAGCCAAGACAACGTTTACAATGAGCAGTTCTTC
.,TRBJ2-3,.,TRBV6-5,CASSYRSGSTDTQYF,TGTGCCAGCAGTTATAGGAGCGGGAGCACAGATACGCAGTATTTT
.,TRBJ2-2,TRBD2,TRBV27,CASSLKLAGTGELFF,TGTGCCAGCAGTTTAAAACTAGCGGGGACCGGGGAGCTGTTTTTT
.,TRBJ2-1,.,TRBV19,CASSHTGRQATYNEQFF,TGTGCCAGTAGTCATACCGGAAGACAGGCCACCTACAATGAGCAGTTCTTC
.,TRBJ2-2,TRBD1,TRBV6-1,CASSVHGQGVTGELFF,TGTGCCAGCAGTGTCCATGGACAGGGTGTTACCGGGGAGCTGTTTTTT
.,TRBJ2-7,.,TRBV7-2,CASSLGLEYEQYF,TGTGCCAGCAGCTTAGGTCTGGAGTACGAGCAGTACTTC
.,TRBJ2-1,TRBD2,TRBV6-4,CASSALAGGAYNEQFF,TGTGCCAGCAGTGCCCTAGCGGGAGGGGCCTACAATGAGCAGTTCTTC
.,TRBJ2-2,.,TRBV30,CAWSLYGELFF,TGTGCCTGGAGTCTTTACGGGGAGCTGTTTTTT
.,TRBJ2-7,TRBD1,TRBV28,CASRRDRGRSYEQYF,TGTGCCAGCAGGAGGGACAGGGGGCGTTCCTACGAGCAGTACTTC
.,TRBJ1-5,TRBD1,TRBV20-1,CSSGQGQPQHF,TGCAGCTCGGGACAGGGTCAGCCCCAGCATTTT
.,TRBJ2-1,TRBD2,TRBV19,CASSPGGSYNEQFF,TGTGCCAGTAGTCCGGGGGGCTCCTACAATGAGCAGTTCTTC
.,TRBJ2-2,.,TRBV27,CASSLLVSGNTGELFF,TGTGCCAGCAGTTTATTGGTATCAGGGAACACCGGGGAGCTGTTTTTT
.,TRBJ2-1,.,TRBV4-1,CASSQSLRGSYNEQFF,TGCGCCAGCAGCCAGTCTCTTCGTGGGTCCTACAATGAGCAGTTCTTC
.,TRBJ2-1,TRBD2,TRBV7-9,CASSSMGLANNEQFF,TGTGCCAGCAGCTCAATGGGACTAGCCAACAATGAGCAGTTCTTC
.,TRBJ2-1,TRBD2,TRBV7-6,CASSLFRQRERSSYNEQFF,TGTGCCAGCAGCTTATTTCGGCAGCGGGAGAGAAGCTCCTACAATGAGCAGTTCTTC
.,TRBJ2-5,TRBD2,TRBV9,CASSVGGRAETQYF,TGTGCCAGCAGCGTGGGCGGGAGGGCTGAGACCCAGTACTTC
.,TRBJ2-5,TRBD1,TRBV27,CASSLLQGAGETQYF,TGTGCCAGCAGTTTATTACAGGGGGCCGGGGAGACCCAGTACTTC
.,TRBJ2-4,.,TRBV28,CASSLYTLTLAKNIQYF,TGTGCCAGCAGTTTATATACACTTACCCTAGCCAAAAACATTCAGTACTTC
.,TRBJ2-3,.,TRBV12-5,CASGLYGSTDTQYF,TGTGCTAGTGGTTTGTACGGGTCCACAGATACGCAGTATTTT
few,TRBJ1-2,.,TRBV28,CASSFPGVDGYTF,TGTGCCAGCAGTTTTCCCGGGGTGGATGGCTACACCTTC
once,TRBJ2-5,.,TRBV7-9,CASSLETSLETQYF,TGTGCCAGCAGCTTAGAAACTAGCCTGGAGACCCAGTACTTC
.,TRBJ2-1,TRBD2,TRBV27,CASSSRTSGFSYNEQFF,TGTGCCAGCAGTTCGCGGACTAGCGGCTTCTCCTACAATGAGCAGTTCTTC
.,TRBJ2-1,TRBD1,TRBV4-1,CASSPLTGTGVRYNEQFF,TGCGCCAGCAGCCCACTAACCGGGACAGGGGTAAGATACAATGAGCAGTTCTTC
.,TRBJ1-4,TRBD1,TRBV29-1,CSARGQSNEKLFF,TGCAGCGCCAGGGGACAGTCTAATGAAAAACTGTTTTTT
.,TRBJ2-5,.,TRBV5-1,CASSFDRRGDQYF,TGCGCCAGCAGCTTTGACAGGAGAGGGGACCAGTACTTC
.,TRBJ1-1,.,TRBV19,CASSIVLVWGENTEAFF,TGTGCCAGTAGTATCGTTTTGGTGTGGGGTGAAAACACTGAAGCTTTCTTT
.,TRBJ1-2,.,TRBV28,CASSRGRGRGAYGYTF,TGTGCCAGCAGCCGAGGCCGAGGGAGGGGGGCCTATGGCTACACCTTC
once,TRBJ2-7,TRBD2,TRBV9,CASSVVAGGPVEQYF,TGTGCCAGCAGCGTAGTTGCGGGAGGGCCGGTTGAGCAGTACTTC
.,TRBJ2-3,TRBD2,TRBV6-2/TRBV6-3,CASSSGLAGTDTQYF,TGTGCCAGCAGTTCCGGACTAGCGGGCACAGATACGCAGTATTTT
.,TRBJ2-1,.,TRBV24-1,CATSDPGSIRIDEQFF,TGTGCCACCAGTGATCCAGGGAGCATACGGATCGATGAGCAGTTCTTC
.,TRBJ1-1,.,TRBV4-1,CASSQDIGRDLVKAFF,TGCGCCAGCAGCCAAGATATAGGCAGGGATCTCGTGAAGGCTTTCTTT
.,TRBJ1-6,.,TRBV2,CASSEGGASHSPLHF,TGTGCCAGCAGTGAAGGGGGCGCATCCCATTCACCCCTCCACTTT
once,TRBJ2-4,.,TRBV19,CASSIGRLAKNIQYF,TGTGCCAGTAGTATCGGGCGGTTAGCCAAAAACATTCAGTACTTC
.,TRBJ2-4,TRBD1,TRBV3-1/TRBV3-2,CASSSTGGKNIQYF,TGTGCCAGCAGCTCCACAGGGGGCAAAAACATTCAGTACTTC
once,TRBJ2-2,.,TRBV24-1,CATKPETTGELFF,TGTGCCACCAAGCCTGAAACCACCGGGGAGCTGTTTTTT
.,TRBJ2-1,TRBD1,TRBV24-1,CATSEPTGDEQFF,TGTGCCACCAGTGAGCCGACAGGGGATGAGCAGTTCTTC
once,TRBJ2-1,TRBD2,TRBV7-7,CASSLLAGEYNEQFF,TGTGCCAGCAGCTTATTAGCGGGAGAATACAATGAGCAGTTCTTC
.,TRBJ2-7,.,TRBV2,CASSEPGRQYF,TGTGCCAGCAGTGAACCTGGTCGGCAGTACTTC
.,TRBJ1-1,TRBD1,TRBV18,CASSDRGGTTEAFF,TGTGCCAGCTCGGACAGGGGGGGGACCACTGAAGCTTTCTTT
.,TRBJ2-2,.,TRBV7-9,CASSPLRTNGGELFF,TGTGCCAGCAGCCCCTTAAGGACGAACGGCGGGGAGCTGTTTTTT
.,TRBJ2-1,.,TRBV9,CASSVVSSYNEQFF,TGTGCCAGCAGCGTAGTCTCGTCCTACAATGAGCAGTTCTTC
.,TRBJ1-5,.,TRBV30,CAWSLASGFSNQPQHF,TGTGCCTGGAGTTTAGCATCGGGATTTAGCAATCAGCCCCAGCATTTT
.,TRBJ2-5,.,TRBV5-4,CASSLVGRETQYF,TGTGCCAGCAGCTTGGTAGGGCGGGAGACCCAGTACTTC
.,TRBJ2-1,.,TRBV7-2,CASSLGQANNEQFF,TGTGCCAGCAGCCTAGGCCAGGCAAACAATGAGCAGTTCTTC
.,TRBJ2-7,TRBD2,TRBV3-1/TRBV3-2,CASSQREGWDYEQYF,TGTGCCAGCAGCCAACGGGAGGGGTGGGACTACGAGCAGTACTTC
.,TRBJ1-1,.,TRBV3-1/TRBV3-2,CASSHKAGAAEAFF,TGTGCCAGCAGCCATAAGGCAGGGGCGGCTGAAGCTTTCTTT
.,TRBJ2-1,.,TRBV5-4,CARRDREAYNEQFF,TGTGCCAGGAGGGACCGAGAGGCGTACAATGAGCAGTTCTTC
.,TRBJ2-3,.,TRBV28,CASSLLVGEEATQYF,TGTGCCAGCAGTTTATTAGTAGGGGAAGAGGCTACGCAGTATTTT
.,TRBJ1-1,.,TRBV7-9,CASSRMNTEAFF,TGTGCCAGCAGCAGAATGAACACTGAAGCTTTCTTT
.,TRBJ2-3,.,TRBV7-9,CASSLGSWDTQYF,TGTGCCAGCAGCTTAGGTTCGTGGGATACGCAGTATTTT
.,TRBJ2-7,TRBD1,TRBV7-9,CASRQGTGTYEQYF,TGTGCCAGTCGACAGGGGACAGGGACCTACGAGCAGTACTTC
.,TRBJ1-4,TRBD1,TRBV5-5,CASSLVGTGGETNEKLFF,TGTGCCAGCAGCTTGGTGGGGACAGGGGGGGAAACTAATGAAAAACTGTTTTTT
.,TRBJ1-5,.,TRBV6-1,CASSDGRGVFSNQPQHF,TGTGCCAGCAGTGATGGCAGGGGCGTCTTTAGCAATCAGCCCCAGCATTTT
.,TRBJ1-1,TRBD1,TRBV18,CASTGQANTEAFF,TGTGCCAGCACGGGACAGGCGAACACTGAAGCTTTCTTT
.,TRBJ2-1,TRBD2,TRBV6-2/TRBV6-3,CASSYSTGLAGGPSSYNEQFF,TGTGCCAGCAGTTACTCGACGGGACTAGCGGGAGGGCCCAGCTCCTACAATGAGCAGTTCTTC
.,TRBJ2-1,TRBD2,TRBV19,CASSIRAGGYRDDNEQFF,TGTGCCAGTAGTATTAGAGCGGGAGGCTACCGGGACGACAATGAGCAGTTCTTC